Here is one TCR beta chain with its context. The antigen is unknown. This record belongs to a study of lymphopenia after photon versus proton radiotherapy. Overall study findings and caveats: Photon-treated patients lost naive T cells and TCR diversity; proton-treated stayed stable. Post-nadir diversity loss with photons came from oligoclonal expansion, particularly CD8+ Temra cells. A bigger post-nadir fall in TCR diversity correlated inversely with survival time in deceased patients. Survival link was tested only in deceased patients; proton benefit remains a possibility.

This CDR3 spans 14 amino acids. CDR1 and CDR2 from the germline V gene are SGDLS and YYNGEE. V was shortened by 3 bases and J by 3 bases, with 10 bases between the two germline ends. Assay used: immunoSEQ multiplex PCR; TCRdb lists only in-frame clones, some missing. The data show around 19,000 clones, roughly 86% seen once. The clonotype comes from a woman in her fifties or sixties with pancreatic cancer. Here the sequenced sample was peripheral blood, taken from a patient treated with photon-based radiotherapy. This sequence joins TRBV9 and TRBJ1-3; D is perhaps TRBD1 (6 bases). CDR3 in DNA: TGTGCCAGCAGCGACACAGGGTTTGGAAACACCATATATTTT. The encoded protein is CASSDTGFGNTIYF.